What follows describes a single T cell receptor (beta chain). These data come from a study of T cell repertoires in cytomegalovirus infection. This CDR3 has 12 residues. Per germline, CDR1 PRHDT and CDR2 FYEKMQ (reference sequence). The V end lost 2 bases, the J end lost 5 bases, and 7 bases lay between the germline ends. MiXCR, run by TCRdb on the reads, gives a single entry per CDR3 protein. Altogether about 190,000 distinct CDR3 sequences are present, approximately 30% being singletons, with the ten largest covering 31%. This chain joins TRBV13 and TRBJ2-7, with a weak D call TRBD1 (6 bases). This clonotype was sampled from a human donor in good health (CMV status not recorded). Some clones in this sample may be carry-over from other donors' samples. The source material was PBMCs. The CDR3 is CASSLQGNEQYF. CDR3 nucleotides: TGTGCCAGCAGCTTACAGGGGAACGAGCAGTACTTC.